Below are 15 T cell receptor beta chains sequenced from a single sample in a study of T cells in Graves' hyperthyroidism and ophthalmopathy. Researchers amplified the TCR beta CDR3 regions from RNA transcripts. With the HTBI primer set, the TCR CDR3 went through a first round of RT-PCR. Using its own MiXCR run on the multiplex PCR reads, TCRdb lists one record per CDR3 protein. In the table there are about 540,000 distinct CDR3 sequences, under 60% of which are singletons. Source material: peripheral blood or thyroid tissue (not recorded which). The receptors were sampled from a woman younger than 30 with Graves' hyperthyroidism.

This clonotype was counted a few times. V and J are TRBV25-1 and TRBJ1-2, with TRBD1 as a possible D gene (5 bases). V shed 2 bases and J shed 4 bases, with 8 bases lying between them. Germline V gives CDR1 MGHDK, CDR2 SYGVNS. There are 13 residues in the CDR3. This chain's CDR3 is CASSESRVYGYTF. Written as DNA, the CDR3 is TGTGCCAGCAGTGAAAGCAGGGTCTATGGCTACACCTTC.

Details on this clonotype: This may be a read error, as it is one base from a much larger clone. The CDR3 DNA is TGTGCCAGCGCATGGGGGAACACTGAAGCTTTCTTT. It specifies CASAWGNTEAFF. The chain couples TRBV7-9 to TRBJ1-1; no reliable D call. The CDR3 extends over 12 amino acids. Germline CDR1 SEHNR, CDR2 FQNEAQ (reference sequence). Trimming took off 8 bases at V and 1 base at J, with 8 bases between the two ends.

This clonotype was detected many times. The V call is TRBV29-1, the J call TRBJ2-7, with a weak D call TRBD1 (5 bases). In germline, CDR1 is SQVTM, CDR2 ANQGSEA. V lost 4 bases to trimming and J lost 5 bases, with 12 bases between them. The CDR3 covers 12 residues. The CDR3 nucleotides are TGCAGCGTTGGCCCGACAGTGAACGAGCAGTACTTC. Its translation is CSVGPTVNEQYF.

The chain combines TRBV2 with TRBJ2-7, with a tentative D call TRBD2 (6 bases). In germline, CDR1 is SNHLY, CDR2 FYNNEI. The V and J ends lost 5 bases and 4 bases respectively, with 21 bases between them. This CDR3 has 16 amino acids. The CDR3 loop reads CASSSTLAPSPYEQYF. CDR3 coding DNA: TGTGCCAGCAGTTCAACACTAGCCCCGAGTCCTTACGAGCAGTACTTC.

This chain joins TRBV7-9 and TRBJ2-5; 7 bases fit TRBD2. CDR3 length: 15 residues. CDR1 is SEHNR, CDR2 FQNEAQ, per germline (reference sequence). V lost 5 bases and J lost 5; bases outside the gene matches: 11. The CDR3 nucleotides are TGTGCCAGCAGCCTGGGGGGAGGGCCGGCCGAGACCCAGTACTTC. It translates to CASSLGGGPAETQYF. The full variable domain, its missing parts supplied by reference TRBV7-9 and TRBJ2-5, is DTGVSQNPRHKITKRGQNVTFRCDPISEHNRLYWYRQTLGQGPEFLTYFQNEAQLEKSRLLSDRFSAERPKGSFSTLEIQRTEQGDSAMYLCASSLGGGPAETQYFGPGTRLLVL.

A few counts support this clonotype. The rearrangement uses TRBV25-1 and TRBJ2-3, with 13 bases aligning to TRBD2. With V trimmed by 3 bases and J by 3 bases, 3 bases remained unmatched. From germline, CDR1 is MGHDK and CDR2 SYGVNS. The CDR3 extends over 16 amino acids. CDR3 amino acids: CASSDWTSGSTDTQYF. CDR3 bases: TGTGCCAGCAGTGACTGGACTAGCGGGAGTACAGATACGCAGTATTTT.

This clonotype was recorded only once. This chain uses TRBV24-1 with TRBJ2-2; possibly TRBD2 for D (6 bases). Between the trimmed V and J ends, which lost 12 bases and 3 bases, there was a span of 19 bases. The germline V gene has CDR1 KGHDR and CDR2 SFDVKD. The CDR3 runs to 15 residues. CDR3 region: CAFRTGDSDTGELFF. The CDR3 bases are TGTGCCTTTAGAACTGGGGACTCCGACACCGGGGAGCTGTTTTTT.

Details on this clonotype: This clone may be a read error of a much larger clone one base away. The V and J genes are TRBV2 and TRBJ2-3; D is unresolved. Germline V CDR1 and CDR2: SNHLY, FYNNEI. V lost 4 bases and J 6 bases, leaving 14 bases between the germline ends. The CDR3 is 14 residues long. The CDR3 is CASSGPPRADTQYF. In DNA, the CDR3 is TGTGCCAGCAGTGGACCACCTCGTGCCGATACGCAGTATTTT.

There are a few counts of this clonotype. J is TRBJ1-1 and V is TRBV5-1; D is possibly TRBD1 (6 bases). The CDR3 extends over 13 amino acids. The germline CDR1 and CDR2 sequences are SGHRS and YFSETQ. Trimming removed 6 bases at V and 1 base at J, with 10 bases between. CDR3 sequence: CASNPDRNTEAFF. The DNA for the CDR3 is TGCGCCAGCAACCCGGACAGGAACACTGAAGCTTTCTTT.

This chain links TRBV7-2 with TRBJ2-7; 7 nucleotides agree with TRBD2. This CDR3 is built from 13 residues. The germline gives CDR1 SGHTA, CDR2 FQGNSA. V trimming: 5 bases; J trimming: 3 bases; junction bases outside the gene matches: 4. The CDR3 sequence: CASSRRDYYEQYF. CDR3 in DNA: TGTGCCAGCAGCCGACGGGACTACTACGAGCAGTACTTC.

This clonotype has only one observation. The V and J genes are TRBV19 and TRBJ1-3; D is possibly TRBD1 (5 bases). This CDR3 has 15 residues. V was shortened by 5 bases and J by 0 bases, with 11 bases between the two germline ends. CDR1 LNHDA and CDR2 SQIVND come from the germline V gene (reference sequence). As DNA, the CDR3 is TGTGCCAGTAGTCGGGACGGCTCCTCTGGAAACACCATATATTTT. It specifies CASSRDGSSGNTIYF.

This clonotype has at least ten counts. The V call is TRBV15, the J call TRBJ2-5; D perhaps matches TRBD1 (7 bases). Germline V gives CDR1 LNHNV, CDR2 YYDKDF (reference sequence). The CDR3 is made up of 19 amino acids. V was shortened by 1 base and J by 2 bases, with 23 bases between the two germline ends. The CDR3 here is CATSRGDLAGQREQETQYF. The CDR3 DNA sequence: TGTGCCACCAGCAGAGGGGATCTTGCGGGACAGCGCGAACAAGAGACCCAGTACTTC.

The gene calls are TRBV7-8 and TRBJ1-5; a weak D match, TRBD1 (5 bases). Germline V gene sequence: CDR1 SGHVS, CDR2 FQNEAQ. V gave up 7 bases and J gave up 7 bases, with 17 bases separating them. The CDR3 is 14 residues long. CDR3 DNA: TGTGCCAGCAACGATCAGGGAGCGGAACAGCCCCAGCATTTT. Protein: CASNDQGAEQPQHF.

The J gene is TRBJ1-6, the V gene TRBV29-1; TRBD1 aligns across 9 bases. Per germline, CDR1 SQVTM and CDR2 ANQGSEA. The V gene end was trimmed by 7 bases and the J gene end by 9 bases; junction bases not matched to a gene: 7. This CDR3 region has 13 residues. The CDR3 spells CSAAGTGPSPLHF. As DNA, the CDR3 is TGCAGCGCAGCCGGGACAGGGCCTTCACCCCTCCACTTT.

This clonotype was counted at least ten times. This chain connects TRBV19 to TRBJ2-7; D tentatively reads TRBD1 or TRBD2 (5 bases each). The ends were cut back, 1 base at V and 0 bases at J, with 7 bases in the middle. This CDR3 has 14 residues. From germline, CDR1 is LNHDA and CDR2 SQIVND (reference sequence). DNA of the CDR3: TGTGCCAGTAGTATAGCAGGGAGCTCCTACGAGCAGTACTTC. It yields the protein CASSIAGSSYEQYF.